The TCR beta chain under discussion was sequenced for a study of Graves' ophthalmopathy and Graves' hyperthyroidism. Turning to the study itself: Before any treatment, peripheral blood was taken at the initial diagnosis. Study-level results: In predicting ophthalmopathy progression, the model reached about 71% sensitivity and around 72% specificity.

Trimming took 3 bases from V and 0 from J; bases not matched to a gene: 7. Germline V gene data show CDR1 as MNHNS and CDR2 as SASEGT. The CDR3 length is 16 residues. The PBMCs originated from roughly 9.6 ml of fresh peripheral blood. Amplifying from RNA transcripts, the study obtained TCR beta CDR3 regions. An initial RT-PCR round employing HTBI primers preceded a second-round multiplex PCR. TCRdb re-called the multiplex PCR reads with MiXCR, one entry per CDR3 protein. The sample lists some 750,000 distinct CDR3 sequences, 40% occurring once. About this clonotype: Antigen: not known.

The genes are TRBV6-1 and TRBJ2-7, with 8 bases identical to TRBD2. The TCR was taken from an adult man with Graves' ophthalmopathy. Sample: peripheral blood. The CDR3 DNA is TGTGCCAGCAGTGATTTAATAGCGGGGAGCTCCTACGAGCAGTACTTC. This codes for CASSDLIAGSSYEQYF.